This T cell receptor beta chain appears in the sequencing data of a study of T cell responses to AZD1222 COVID-19 vaccine. General study findings and limits: A mostly white British donor set with more females was recruited, and clonal diversity was possibly underestimated. Only a handful of AZD1222 recipients, several in all, had baseline seropositivity.

Comments on this clone: The target antigen is unknown.

Germline V gene lookup returns CDR1 SNHLY and CDR2 FYNNEI. The CDR3 spans 13 residues. Germline trimming cut 7 bases from V and 6 bases from J; bases unmatched to any gene: 7. The data were produced by immunoSEQ multiplex PCR, yet TCRdb's version contains in-frame clones alone and is incomplete. The table lists 150,000 to 200,000 clones, roughly 94% of them singletons. This chain joins TRBV2 and TRBJ2-7; 9 positions match TRBD2. The sample consisted of peripheral blood, taken 28 days after the second AZD1222 dose. This clonotype was obtained from an adult who received the AZD1222 COVID-19 vaccine. The CDR3 reads CASNRAGGPEQYF. As DNA, the CDR3 is TGTGCCAGCAATAGAGCGGGGGGACCCGAGCAGTACTTC.